Each of the 29 T cell receptor beta chains below was sequenced from the same sample in a study of blood T cell repertoires in COVID-19. Clones were read by immunoSEQ multiplex PCR, and TCRdb kept only the in-frame ones, dropping some. Of just over 20,000 clones in the sample, 85% to 90% were seen once. The sequencing input was peripheral blood. Receptors originate from a man aged 50 to 60 with active COVID-19.

The genes are TRBV4-3 and TRBJ2-7, with D hard to call. Trimming cost V 0 bases and J 4 bases, with 16 bases left between them. Germline V gives CDR1 LGHNA, CDR2 YSLEER. The CDR3 runs to 16 residues. The CDR3 DNA follows: TGCGCCAGCAGCCAAGATTGGAGCGAACTTTCTTACGAGCAGTACTTC. It encodes CASSQDWSELSYEQYF.

The chain recombines TRBV5-4 with TRBJ1-4; D not resolved. Trimming left V 3 bases short and J 1 base short, with 7 bases between. Germline V gene sequence: CDR1 SGHNT, CDR2 YYREEE (reference sequence). The CDR3 loop spans 14 amino acids. The CDR3 DNA is TGTGCCAGCAGCTCCAAACAAACTAATGAAAAACTGTTTTTT. Its translation: CASSSKQTNEKLFF.

This clone showed up just once. In nucleotides, the CDR3 is TGTGCCAGCAGTTTATTAGCGGGGAACACCGGGGAGCTGTTTTTT. It translates to CASSLLAGNTGELFF. This chain joins TRBV2 and TRBJ2-2, with 7 bases that match TRBD2. The V gene end was trimmed by 5 bases and the J gene end by 1 base; junction bases not matched to a gene: 4. Germline CDR1 SNHLY, CDR2 FYNNEI. The CDR3 is 15 amino acids.

The chain has TRBV9 and TRBJ1-4; TRBD1 aligns across 8 bases. The junction had 6 bases not matched to a gene; V was cut back by 3 bases and J by 5 bases. This CDR3 comprises 15 residues. Germline lookup yields CDR1 SGDLS and CDR2 YYNGEE. This CDR3 reads CASSAQQGGNEKLFF. Written as DNA, the CDR3 is TGTGCCAGCAGCGCCCAACAGGGGGGGAATGAAAAACTGTTTTTT.

The genes are TRBV3-1 (or the pseudogene TRBV3-2) and TRBJ2-7, with a possible D match to TRBD1 (5 bases). This CDR3 has 15 amino acids. Trimming left V 2 bases short and J 0 bases short, with 11 bases between. The germline V gene has CDR1 LGHDT and CDR2 YNNKEL (reference sequence). The CDR3 reads CASSQQGTSSYEQYF. The CDR3 DNA reads as TGTGCCAGCAGCCAACAGGGCACGAGCTCCTACGAGCAGTACTTC.

This clone showed up just once. This chain joins TRBV5-1 and TRBJ2-5; D remains ambiguous. From germline, CDR1 is SGHRS and CDR2 YFSETQ. V was pared by 1 base and J by 2 bases, with 6 bases between. The CDR3 loop spans 13 amino acids. This CDR3 reads CASSLSFQETQYF. CDR3 bases: TGCGCCAGCAGCTTGTCCTTTCAAGAGACCCAGTACTTC.

This chain links TRBV5-5 with TRBJ1-3, with D tentatively TRBD1 (5 bases). V lost 2 bases and J 4 bases, leaving 10 bases between the germline ends. The V gene's germline CDR1 is SGHKS and CDR2 YYEKEE (reference sequence). The CDR3 consists of 14 residues. CDR3 residues: CASSFTGLGNTIYF. CDR3 sequence (DNA): TGTGCCAGCAGCTTTACAGGCCTCGGAAACACCATATATTTT.

CDR3 protein: CASSFWTDNSPLHF. The CDR3 bases are TGTGCCAGCAGCTTTTGGACAGATAATTCACCCCTCCACTTT. The rearrangement uses TRBV5-6 and TRBJ1-6; maybe TRBD1 (6 bases). The CDR3 covers 14 residues. V was pared by 2 bases and J by 5 bases, with 8 bases between. Germline V CDR1 and CDR2: SGHDT, YYEEEE.

This clone turned up a few times. This sequence joins TRBV5-5 and TRBJ2-7, with 7 nucleotides matching TRBD1. With V trimmed by 0 bases and J by 3 bases, 6 bases remained unmatched. Germline CDR1 is SGHKS and CDR2 is YYEKEE (reference sequence). CDR3 length: 15 amino acids. The CDR3 spells CASSLAVTGFYEQYF. As DNA, the CDR3 is TGTGCCAGCAGCTTGGCTGTGACAGGGTTCTACGAGCAGTACTTC.

This chain links TRBV7-8 with TRBJ2-2; D call uncertain. This CDR3 contains 12 residues. Germline lookup yields CDR1 SGHVS and CDR2 FQNEAQ. V was shortened by 4 bases and J by 2 bases, with 2 bases between the two germline ends. The CDR3, as DNA: TGTGCCAGCAGCTCTAACACCGGGGAGCTGTTTTTT. Protein: CASSSNTGELFF. Based on the CDR3 plus reference TRBV7-8 and TRBJ2-2, the full variable domain is GAGVSQSPRYKVAKRGQDVALRCDPISGHVSLFWYQQALGQGPEFLTYFQNEAQLDKSGLPSDRFFAERPEGSVSTLKIQRTQQEDSAVYLCASSSNTGELFFGEGSRLTVL.

V usage is TRBV5-6 and J usage is TRBJ2-3; TRBD1 is a possible D gene (6 bases). Germline V lookup: CDR1 SGHDT, CDR2 YYEEEE. V lost 3 bases and J 1 base, leaving 15 bases between the germline ends. The CDR3 is 16 amino acids. The DNA for the CDR3 is TGTGCCAGCAGCTCGGTTGCAGGGGATGGCACAGATACGCAGTATTTT. It translates to CASSSVAGDGTDTQYF.

The V gene is TRBV9, the J gene TRBJ1-3; tentatively, D is TRBD1 (6 bases). V was shortened by 2 bases and J by 4 bases, with 16 bases between the two germline ends. Germline V CDR1 and CDR2: SGDLS, YYNGEE. The CDR3 is 16 residues long. The CDR3 spells CASSVGTRVSGNTIYF. The CDR3, as DNA: TGTGCCAGCAGCGTGGGGACACGGGTGTCGGGAAACACCATATATTTT.

The J gene is TRBJ1-4, the V gene TRBV5-6; a weak D match, TRBD1 (6 bases). V lost 4 bases and J 6 bases, leaving 13 bases between the germline ends. This CDR3 has 14 residues. Germline V gives CDR1 SGHDT, CDR2 YYEEEE. The CDR3, as DNA: TGTGCCAGCAGCCTGAAGGACAGCTATGAAAAACTGTTTTTT. Encoded protein: CASSLKDSYEKLFF.

This clone was counted a few times. The V gene is TRBV10-3, the J gene TRBJ2-1, with D hard to call. CDR1 is ENHRY and CDR2 is SYGVKD in the germline V gene. V lost 1 base to trimming and J lost 5 bases, with 24 bases between them. This CDR3 has 19 amino acids. The chain's CDR3 is CAISEFTPYSRRRNNEQFF. Here the CDR3 DNA reads TGTGCCATCAGTGAGTTTACCCCATATTCGCGGCGCCGGAACAATGAGCAGTTCTTC.

The CDR3 nucleotides read TGTGCCAGTAGTATTTTGCGGGGGACAGATACGCAGTATTTT. The encoded protein is CASSILRGTDTQYF. The chain joins TRBV19 to TRBJ2-3, with 7 bases lining up with TRBD2. The CDR3 loop spans 14 amino acids. Germline V gene lookup returns CDR1 LNHDA and CDR2 SQIVND (reference sequence). Trimming took 3 bases from V and 3 from J; bases not matched to a gene: 3.

The chain has TRBV7-9 and TRBJ2-1, with unresolved D. This CDR3 is 13 amino acids long. With 1 base removed from V and 4 bases from J, the gap between germline ends came to 5 bases. Looked up from germline, CDR1 is SEHNR and CDR2 is FQNEAQ (reference sequence). The CDR3 protein is CASSLDSYNEQFF. The DNA of the CDR3 is TGTGCCAGCAGCTTAGACTCTTACAATGAGCAGTTCTTC.

The CDR3 DNA follows: TGTGCCAGCCGACAGGGACTCTCCTACAATGAGCAGTTCTTC. Translation gives CASRQGLSYNEQFF. The V and J genes are TRBV7-8 and TRBJ2-1; D possibly corresponds to TRBD1 (7 bases). V gave up 8 bases and J gave up 0 bases, with 11 bases separating them. This CDR3 is built from 14 residues. The germline V gene encodes CDR1 SGHVS and CDR2 FQNEAQ.

V gene TRBV15 combines with J gene TRBJ1-5; D gene uncertain. Germline V gene lookup returns CDR1 LNHNV and CDR2 YYDKDF (reference sequence). CDR3 size: 17 residues. The V end lost 0 bases, the J end lost 7 bases, and 19 bases lay between the germline ends. The CDR3 reads CATSREPFWRLKQPQHF. In DNA form, the CDR3 reads TGTGCCACCAGCAGAGAGCCCTTTTGGAGGCTTAAACAGCCCCAGCATTTT.

The V call is TRBV4-2, the J call TRBJ1-6, with TRBD1 identical over 11 bases. J was trimmed by 7 bases and V by 0 bases; bases with no gene match: 11. CDR3 length: 19 residues. Germline values: CDR1 LGHNA, CDR2 YNFKEQ. DNA of the CDR3: TGTGCCAGCAGCCAAGAGGCCCTAAGGACAGGGGGCGTGAATTCACCCCTCCACTTT. This sequence encodes CASSQEALRTGGVNSPLHF.

This chain links TRBV21-1 with TRBJ2-1; the table calls TRBD1, which could not be checked here. TRBV21-1 is flagged as a pseudogene. The CDR3 sequence is 15 residues long. CDR3 sequence reads: CASSHGQGVSGEQFF. CDR3 in DNA: TGTGCCAGCAGTCACGGACAGGGGGTATCGGGTGAGCAGTTCTTC.

The chain has TRBV2 and TRBJ1-4, with D possibly being TRBD1 (5 bases). The CDR3 consists of 16 residues. Trimming pared 7 bases from V and 3 bases from J, leaving 18 bases between. Germline CDR1 and CDR2: SNHLY and FYNNEI. The CDR3 loop is CASKLTRGLPNEKLFF. In nucleotides, the CDR3 is TGTGCCAGCAAGTTGACAAGGGGCCTCCCTAATGAAAAACTGTTTTTT.

The chain has TRBV19 and TRBJ2-3; D is unclear. This CDR3 is built from 13 residues. The V end was cut by 6 bases, the J end by 2 bases, with 9 bases between. CDR1 and CDR2 (germline): LNHDA, SQIVND (reference sequence). CDR3 region: CASSPAVTDTQYF. DNA of the CDR3: TGTGCCAGTAGCCCTGCAGTCACAGATACGCAGTATTTT.

A note on this clone: At one end the junction does not follow the germline gene, possibly because of a read error. The V gene is TRBV9, the J gene TRBJ2-3, with D possibly being TRBD1 (6 bases). The CDR3 contains 13 residues. Looked up from germline, CDR1 is SGDLS and CDR2 is YYNGEE. This CDR3 is CASSVGQTATQYF. CDR3 coding DNA: TGTGCCAGCAGCGTGGGACAAACAGCTACGCAGTATTTT.

The V call is TRBV9, the J call TRBJ1-4; 7 positions agree with TRBD1. V shed 0 bases, J shed 7 bases, and the junction held 6 bases outside the gene matches. The CDR3 totals 15 residues. Germline lookup yields CDR1 SGDLS and CDR2 YYNGEE. The CDR3 region is CASSVAGRGAEKLFF. DNA for the CDR3: TGTGCCAGCAGCGTAGCGGGCAGGGGGGCTGAAAAACTGTTTTTT.

The V call is TRBV5-1, the J call TRBJ2-1; 12 nucleotides agree with TRBD1. Germline CDR1 and CDR2: SGHRS and YFSETQ. This CDR3 has 17 amino acids. J lost 6 bases, V lost 3 bases, and 10 bases had no gene match. The CDR3 DNA is TGCGCCAGCAGCTCATGGGGGACAGGGGGCCGGGGCAATGAGCAGTTCTTC. Protein sequence: CASSSWGTGGRGNEQFF.

J is TRBJ1-1 and V is TRBV19; maybe TRBD1 (5 bases). Germline CDR1 LNHDA, CDR2 SQIVND (reference sequence). V gave up 3 bases and J gave up 3 bases, with 14 bases separating them. This CDR3 is 15 amino acids long. The CDR3 bases are TGTGCCAGTAGTATTGCGCGTGACAGTCACACTGAAGCTTTCTTT. Translated: CASSIARDSHTEAFF.

The rearrangement links TRBV5-1 to TRBJ2-5; D not certain. With 0 bases removed from V and 2 bases from J, the gap between germline ends came to 5 bases. The germline V gene encodes CDR1 SGHRS and CDR2 YFSETQ. There are 13 residues in the CDR3. CDR3 coding DNA: TGCGCCAGCAGCTTGGACCTACAAGAGACCCAGTACTTC. Encoded protein: CASSLDLQETQYF.

The chain couples TRBV2 to TRBJ1-1; the match to TRBD1 covers 8 bases. The CDR3 has 14 residues. The germline V gene encodes CDR1 SNHLY and CDR2 FYNNEI. V was pared by 10 bases and J by 4 bases, with 11 bases of the junction left unmatched. CDR3 sequence reads: CATTRQGRFTEAFF. The CDR3 DNA reads as TGTGCCACCACGAGACAGGGGAGGTTCACTGAAGCTTTCTTT.

V is TRBV19 and J is TRBJ2-1; 9 bases line up with TRBD1. Losses at the gene ends were 4 bases for V and 8 bases for J; bases not matched to a gene: 6. The germline V gene has CDR1 LNHDA and CDR2 SQIVND (reference sequence). CDR3 length: 14 amino acids. The CDR3 DNA sequence: TGTGCCAGTAGTAGTTCACAGGGGGCCGATGAGCAGTTCTTC. Translated: CASSSSQGADEQFF.